The sample holds a few counts of the clone carrying this T cell receptor (beta chain). Its antigen is unidentified. 60 Vbeta and 13 Jbeta primers were used in PCR. Assay used: immunoSEQ multiplex PCR; TCRdb lists only in-frame clones, some missing. The repertoire holds 55,000 or so clones, with around 66% as singletons. The CDR3 extends over 15 amino acids. The V gene's germline CDR1 is MNHNS and CDR2 SASEGT. V gave up 4 bases and J gave up 5 bases, with 14 bases separating them. The source of the sample is a study of cytomegalovirus exposure and HLA in healthy donors. Study-wide points: Later analysis indicated greater clonal expansion among HLA-associated TCR beta chains than among equally common other chains. Later analysis identified about 17,000 TCR beta sequences associated with HLA alleles, using a false discovery rate threshold of 0.05.

This sequence joins TRBV6-1 and TRBJ1-4; a weak D match, TRBD1 (5 bases). The TCR was taken from a man between 18 and 35 years old in good health and CMV-seronegative. Input material: PBMCs. CDR3 sequence reads: CASSGGANPNEKLFF. The CDR3 bases are TGTGCCAGCAGTGGTGGGGCAAACCCGAATGAAAAACTGTTTTTT.